This T cell receptor (beta chain) was observed in a study of CD8 T cells in ankylosing spondylitis (dated by TCRdb to the late 2010s). In the study overall: The study profiled T cell receptor beta repertoires in healthy donors and ankylosing spondylitis patients to find disease-linked TCR variants. In total, the full study cohort was made up of nearly 110 healthy donors and 25 ankylosing spondylitis patients. Peripheral blood samples were taken, and synovial fluid was additionally collected from ankylosing spondylitis patients. Results and caveats for the whole study, not just this receptor: Significant enrichment of the disease-linked clones was reported in matched synovial fluid samples from ankylosing spondylitis patients. In peripheral blood, the disease-linked clones were found at relatively low frequencies and had a CD8+ phenotype. Blood from ankylosing spondylitis patients appeared to be characterized by a TCR beta motif made up of fewer than ten highly homologous amino acid variants. Some TCR beta motif variants had previously been reported in synovial fluid and blood of reactive arthritis patients, which suggested common disease-initiation mechanisms.

This clonotype was observed a few times. The antigen it binds to is not known. Per-base quality was not reported, and no clone a single base away is much larger than it. CDR1 and CDR2 are drawn from the germline V gene (reference sequence): DFQATT, SNEGSKA. From the cysteine up to the phenylalanine, the CDR3 has a length of 15 residues. The entry retains the CDR3 DNA only, 45 bases that are in frame from base 1. V loses 2 bases, J loses 5 bases, and the germline ends lie 16 bases apart. The sequencing machine was an Illumina HiSeq 2500. TCR beta libraries were prepared by quantitative 5'-RACE with molecular barcodes. The study's processing was this. To identify disease-linked TCR variants, a new computational method was used, one built on a probabilistic model of VDJ rearrangement. TCRdb handled the public reads itself, with Q25 trimming in fastp and clone calling in MiXCR, and kept productive beta chains. Under each unique CDR3 protein, matching rows form one entry showing the most common genes and DNA. Clone size and V and J calls follow TCRdb, not the original study. Here the sample has under 300,000 distinct CDR3 sequences; approximately 12% occur a single time. The leading ten clones occupy less than 8% of the sample.

The receptor chain draws on TRBV20-1 and TRBJ2-1; TRBD1 is possibly the D segment (6 matching bases). The receptor's source is a male donor with ankylosing spondylitis or in good health (not recorded which). The sequenced sample was blood, either unsorted or a sorted T cell fraction (not recorded which). The CDR3 region reads CSARIIWTEDNEQFF. The DNA sequence reads TGCAGTGCTAGAATCATATGGACAGAAGACAATGAGCAGTTCTTC.